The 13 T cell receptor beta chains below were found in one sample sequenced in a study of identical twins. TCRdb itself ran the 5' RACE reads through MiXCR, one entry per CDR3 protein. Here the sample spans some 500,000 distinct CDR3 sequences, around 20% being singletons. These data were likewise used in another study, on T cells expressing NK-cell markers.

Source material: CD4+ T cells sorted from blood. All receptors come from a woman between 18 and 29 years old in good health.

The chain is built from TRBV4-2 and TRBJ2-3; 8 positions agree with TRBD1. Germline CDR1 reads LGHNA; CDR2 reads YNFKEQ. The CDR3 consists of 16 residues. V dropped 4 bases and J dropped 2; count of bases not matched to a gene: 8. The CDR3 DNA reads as TGTGCCAGCAGCCCAGGACAGGGATCCTACACAGATACGCAGTATTTT. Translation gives CASSPGQGSYTDTQYF.

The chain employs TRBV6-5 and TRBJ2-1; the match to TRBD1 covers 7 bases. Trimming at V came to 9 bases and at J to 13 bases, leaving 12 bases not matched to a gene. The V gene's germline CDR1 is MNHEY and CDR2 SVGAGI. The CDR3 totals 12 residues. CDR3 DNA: TGTGCCAGTTACGACAGGGCAAGTAGTCAGTTCTTC. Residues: CASYDRASSQFF.

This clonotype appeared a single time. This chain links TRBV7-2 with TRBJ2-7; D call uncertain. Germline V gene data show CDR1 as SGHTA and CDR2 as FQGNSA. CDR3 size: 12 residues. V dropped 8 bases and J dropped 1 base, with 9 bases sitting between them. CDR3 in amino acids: CASQLGSYEQYF. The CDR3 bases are TGTGCCAGCCAGCTCGGGTCCTACGAGCAGTACTTC.

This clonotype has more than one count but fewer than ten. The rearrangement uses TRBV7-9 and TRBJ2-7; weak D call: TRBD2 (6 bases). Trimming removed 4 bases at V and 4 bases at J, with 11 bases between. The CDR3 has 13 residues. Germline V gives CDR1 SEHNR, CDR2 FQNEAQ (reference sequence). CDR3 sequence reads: CASSWGDRYEQYF. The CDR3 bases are TGTGCCAGCAGCTGGGGGGATCGGTACGAGCAGTACTTC.

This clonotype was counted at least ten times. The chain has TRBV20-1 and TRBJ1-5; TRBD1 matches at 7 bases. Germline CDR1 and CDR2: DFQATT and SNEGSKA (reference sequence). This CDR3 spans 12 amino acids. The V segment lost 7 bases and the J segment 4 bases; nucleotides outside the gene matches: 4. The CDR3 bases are TGCAGTGGGGGACAGAAAAATCAGCCCCAGCATTTT. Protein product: CSGGQKNQPQHF.

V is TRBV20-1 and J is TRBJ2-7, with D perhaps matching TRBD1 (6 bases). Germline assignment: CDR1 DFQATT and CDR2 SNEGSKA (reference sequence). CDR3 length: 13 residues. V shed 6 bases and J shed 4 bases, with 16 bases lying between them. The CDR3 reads CSATAGGGYEQYF. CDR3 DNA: TGCAGTGCGACCGCTGGGGGCGGTTACGAGCAGTACTTC.

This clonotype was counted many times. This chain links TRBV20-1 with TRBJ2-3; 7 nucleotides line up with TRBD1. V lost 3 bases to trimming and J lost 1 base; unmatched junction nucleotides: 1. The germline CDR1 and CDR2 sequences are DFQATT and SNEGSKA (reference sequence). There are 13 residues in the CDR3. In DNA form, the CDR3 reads TGCAGTGCTAGCCAGGGGGGCACAGATACGCAGTATTTT. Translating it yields CSASQGGTDTQYF.

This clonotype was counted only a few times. DNA of the CDR3: TGCAGTGCCGGCAGAGGGATCTTCTATGAGCAGTTCTTC. It translates to CSAGRGIFYEQFF. The chain is built from TRBV20-1 and TRBJ2-1; the D gene is possibly TRBD2 (5 bases). Looked up from germline, CDR1 is DFQATT and CDR2 is SNEGSKA (reference sequence). This CDR3 contains 13 residues. V was trimmed by 6 bases and J by 8 bases, leaving 17 bases between them.

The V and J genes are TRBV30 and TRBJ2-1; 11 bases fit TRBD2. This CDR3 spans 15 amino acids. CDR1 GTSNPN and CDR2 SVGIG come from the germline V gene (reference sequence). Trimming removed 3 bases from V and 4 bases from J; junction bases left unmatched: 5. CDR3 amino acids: CAWSPGTSGYNEQFF. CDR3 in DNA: TGTGCCTGGAGCCCCGGGACTAGCGGTTACAATGAGCAGTTCTTC.

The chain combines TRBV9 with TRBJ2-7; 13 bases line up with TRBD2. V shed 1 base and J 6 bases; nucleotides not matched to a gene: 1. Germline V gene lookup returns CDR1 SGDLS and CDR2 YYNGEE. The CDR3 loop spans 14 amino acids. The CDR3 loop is CASSVRLAGGEQYF. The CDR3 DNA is TGTGCCAGCAGCGTACGACTAGCGGGAGGCGAGCAGTACTTC.

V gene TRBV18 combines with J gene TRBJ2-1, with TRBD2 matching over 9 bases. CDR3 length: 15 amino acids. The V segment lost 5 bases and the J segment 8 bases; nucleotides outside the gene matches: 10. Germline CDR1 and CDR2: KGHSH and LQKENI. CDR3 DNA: TGTGCCAGCTCAACTTCCGGGACTAGCCGGGATGAGCAGTTCTTC. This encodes CASSTSGTSRDEQFF.

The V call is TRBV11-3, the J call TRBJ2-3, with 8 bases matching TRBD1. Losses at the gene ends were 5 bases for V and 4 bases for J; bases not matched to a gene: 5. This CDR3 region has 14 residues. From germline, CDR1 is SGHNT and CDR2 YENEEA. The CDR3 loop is CASSHRGKPDTQYF. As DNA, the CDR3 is TGTGCCAGCAGCCACAGGGGGAAGCCAGATACGCAGTATTTT. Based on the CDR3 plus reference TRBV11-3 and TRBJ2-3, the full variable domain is EAGVVQSPRYKIIEKKQPVAFWCNPISGHNTLYWYLQNLGQGPELLIRYENEEAVDDSQLPKDRFSAERLKGVDSTLKIQPAELGDSAVYLCASSHRGKPDTQYFGPGTRLTVL.

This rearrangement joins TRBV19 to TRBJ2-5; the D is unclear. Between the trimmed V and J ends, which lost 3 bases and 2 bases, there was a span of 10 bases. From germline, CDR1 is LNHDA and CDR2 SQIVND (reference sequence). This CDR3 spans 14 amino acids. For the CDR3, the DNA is TGTGCCAGTAGTATTAAGCTTTTACAAGAGACCCAGTACTTC. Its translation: CASSIKLLQETQYF.